One and the same sample provided the 5 T cell receptor beta chains below, sequenced in a study of beta chain features in type 1 diabetes. Expressed TCRB transcripts got sequenced, as all isolated RNA was reverse transcribed. Clones were read by immunoSEQ multiplex PCR, and TCRdb kept only the in-frame ones, dropping some. Among about 620,000 clones listed, roughly 15% were seen once. Sequencing used naive CD4+ T cells from blood. The receptors stem from a man aged 18 to 29 in good health.

V is TRBV29-1 and J is TRBJ2-7, with 14 bases identical to TRBD2. CDR3 length equals 16 residues. Germline V gives CDR1 SQVTM, CDR2 ANQGSEA. The ends lost 5 bases at V and 2 bases at J; junction bases unmatched: 8. The CDR3: CSVSGTSGRPPYEQYF. Written as DNA, the CDR3 is TGCAGCGTTTCCGGGACTAGCGGGAGACCCCCCTACGAGCAGTACTTC.

This sequence joins TRBV6-6 and TRBJ1-5; the D is unclear. V shed 0 bases and J shed 6 bases, with 0 bases lying between them. Germline V lookup: CDR1 MNHNY, CDR2 SVGAGI (reference sequence). CDR3 length equals 11 residues. In DNA, the CDR3 is TGTGCCAGCAGTTACTCTCAGCCCCAGCATTTT. As protein: CASSYSQPQHF.

The sample holds a few counts of this clone. This chain joins TRBV14 and TRBJ2-2; maybe TRBD2 (5 bases). With 8 bases removed from V and 6 bases from J, the gap between germline ends came to 16 bases. Germline V gene sequence: CDR1 SGHDN, CDR2 FVKESK. This CDR3 region has 14 residues. This CDR3 reads CASRRVIYAGELFF. In nucleotides, the CDR3 is TGTGCCAGCCGGCGGGTGATCTACGCCGGGGAGCTGTTTTTT.

The J gene is TRBJ1-4, the V gene TRBV7-2; D remains ambiguous. Trimming took off 5 bases at V and 8 bases at J, with 6 bases between the two ends. CDR3 length: 11 residues. The germline V gene encodes CDR1 SGHTA and CDR2 FQGNSA. CDR3 DNA: TGTGCCAGCAGCCCAGGAGAAAAACTGTTTTTT. Its protein product is CASSPGEKLFF. The full variable domain, its missing parts supplied by reference TRBV7-2 and TRBJ1-4, is GAGVSQSPSNKVTEKGKDVELRCDPISGHTALYWYRQSLGQGLEFLIYFQGNSAPDKSGLPSDRFSAERTGGSVSTLTIQRTQQEDSAVYLCASSPGEKLFFGSGTQLSVL.

This clone has more than one count but fewer than ten. This sequence joins TRBV28 and TRBJ1-1; D call uncertain. The CDR3 has 11 residues. V dropped 8 bases and J dropped 8 bases, with 12 bases sitting between them. The germline V gene encodes CDR1 MDHEN and CDR2 SYDVKM. CDR3 DNA sequence: TGTGCCAGCCAGGCAGTGGTAGAAGCTTTCTTT. It yields the protein CASQAVVEAFF.